These 2 T cell receptor beta chains came from one sample sequenced in a study of blood T cells in healthy people across ages (dated by TCRdb to the mid-2010s). The library was produced with 5' RACE. A second about 7 to 12 cycle PCR used a sample-barcoded 5' primer and a J-beta primer mix. The raw public reads went through TCRdb reprocessing: fastp at Q25, MiXCR clone calling, in-frame beta chains kept. Each record represents a unique CDR3 protein, reported with the most common genes and DNA among its rows. Counted in this sample were some 1.8 million distinct CDR3 sequences; more than 35% of them appeared once. The ten largest clones represent more than 20% of the sample. The sequenced material came from blood. The receptor source for this set is a human donor in good health.

With respect to this clonotype: A much larger clone lies a single base off, so this may be a read error. V usage is TRBV6-2 or TRBV6-3 and J usage is TRBJ2-7; TRBD1 might be the D (6 bases). This CDR3 is 16 amino acids long. Germline assignment: CDR1 MNHEY and CDR2 SVGEGT. The V and J ends lost 6 bases and 12 bases respectively, with 30 bases between them. CDR3 nucleotides: TGTGCCAGCAGCTCCTCTTTACAGGGTTTCGAGGAGACCCGGTACTTC. This sequence encodes CASSSSLQGFEETRYF.

The chain is built from TRBV28 and TRBJ2-7, with TRBD1 as a possible D gene (5 bases). The CDR3 sequence is 13 residues long. Trimming stripped 7 bases from V and 2 bases from J, with 12 bases between. CDR1 is MDHEN, CDR2 SYDVKM, per germline. CDR3: CASIRQTPYEQYF. The CDR3 region has the DNA TGTGCCAGCATTCGACAGACCCCCTACGAGCAGTACTTC.